This passage covers 20 T cell receptor beta chains from one sample sequenced in a study of CD8 T cells in Susac syndrome. The authors reverse transcribed about 0.5 to 1 ug RNA with random hexamers. From the immunoSEQ multiplex PCR reads, TCRdb called clonotypes with MiXCR, one entry per CDR3 protein. Among 120,000 to 150,000 distinct CDR3 sequences listed, approximately 95% were seen once. The sequenced sample consisted of CD4+ T cells from PBMCs. All receptors derive from a human donor in good health.

The sample holds one count of this clonotype. The chain carries TRBV7-9 and TRBJ2-1, with 7 positions matching TRBD2. The CDR3 is made up of 16 amino acids. The ends lost 6 bases at V and 0 bases at J; junction bases unmatched: 8. Germline-derived CDR1 and CDR2 are SEHNR and FQNEAQ (reference sequence). The chain's CDR3 is CASRGGRSNSYNEQFF. The CDR3 bases are TGTGCCAGCAGAGGCGGGAGATCAAACTCCTACAATGAGCAGTTCTTC. Drawing the rest from reference TRBV7-9 and TRBJ2-1, the complete variable domain is DTGVSQNPRHKITKRGQNVTFRCDPISEHNRLYWYRQTLGQGPEFLTYFQNEAQLEKSRLLSDRFSAERPKGSFSTLEIQRTEQGDSAMYLCASRGGRSNSYNEQFFGPGTRLTVL.

This sequence joins TRBV30 and TRBJ1-2; D is ambiguous. This CDR3 region has 12 residues. CDR1 GTSNPN and CDR2 SVGIG come from the germline V gene (reference sequence). The V gene lost 0 bases and the J gene lost 6 bases, with 8 bases spanning the gap. CDR3 residues: CAWSVGPDGYTF. CDR3 DNA: TGTGCCTGGAGTGTAGGGCCAGATGGCTACACCTTC.

The chain employs TRBV28 and TRBJ1-4; D unresolved. Trimming stripped 3 bases from V and 0 bases from J, with 5 bases between. The CDR3 runs 14 residues. Germline CDR1 MDHEN, CDR2 SYDVKM. The CDR3 sequence is CASSFSPTNEKLFF. DNA for the CDR3: TGTGCCAGCAGTTTTAGTCCAACTAATGAAAAACTGTTTTTT.

As to this clonotype: A junction boundary mismatches the germline segment, possibly from a read error. V gene TRBV29-1 combines with J gene TRBJ1-1, with 9 bases fitting TRBD1. Germline V gives CDR1 SQVTM, CDR2 ANQGSEA. The CDR3 extends over 13 amino acids. The CDR3 protein is CSVRGDRVTEVFF. The CDR3 DNA reads as TGCAGCGTTCGGGGGGACAGGGTGACTGAAGTTTTCTTT.

This sequence joins TRBV28 and TRBJ1-1; 7 nucleotides match TRBD1. The CDR3 has 13 amino acids. Trimming cost V 4 bases and J 8 bases; bases outside gene matches: 7. In germline, CDR1 is MDHEN, CDR2 SYDVKM. The DNA for the CDR3 is TGTGCCAGCAGTTCACCGACAGGGAAGGAAGCTTTCTTT. Translation: CASSSPTGKEAFF. Full variable domain (remainder filled in from reference TRBV28 and TRBJ1-1): DVKVTQSSRYLVKRTGEKVFLECVQDMDHENMFWYRQDPGLGLRLIYFSYDVKMKEKGDIPEGYSVSREKKERFSLILESASTNQTSMYLCASSSPTGKEAFFGQGTRLTVV.

The chain recombines TRBV9 with TRBJ2-5; 7 bases fit TRBD2. Germline loops: CDR1 SGDLS, CDR2 YYNGEE. Trimming took 0 bases from V and 5 from J; bases not matched to a gene: 16. The CDR3 is 18 amino acids. The CDR3 region has the DNA TGTGCCAGCAGCGTAGCCCCGATGGGAGGACTAGGAGAGGAGACCCAGTACTTC. It is translated as CASSVAPMGGLGEETQYF.

This chain joins TRBV19 and TRBJ2-7; maybe TRBD2 (6 bases). CDR1 and CDR2 from the germline V gene are LNHDA and SQIVND (reference sequence). The CDR3 extends over 15 amino acids. V was clipped by 4 bases and J by 4 bases, with 17 bases between them. The CDR3 region is CASSTRGSGDYEQYF. The CDR3 DNA reads as TGTGCCAGTAGTACCCGCGGTAGCGGAGATTACGAGCAGTACTTC.

The chain couples TRBV27 to TRBJ1-1; 11 bases are shared with TRBD1. After removal of 5 bases from V and 2 bases from J, the junction contained 7 bases not matched to a gene. Germline V CDR1 and CDR2: MNHEY, SMNVEV (reference sequence). This CDR3 is built from 16 residues. The chain's CDR3 is CASSPWTGGRNTEAFF. The DNA for the CDR3 is TGTGCCAGCAGTCCTTGGACAGGGGGCAGAAACACTGAAGCTTTCTTT.

This clonotype came up once. The V call is TRBV11-2, the J call TRBJ2-7; D ambiguous. In germline, CDR1 is SGHAT, CDR2 FQNNGV. The V end lost 5 bases, the J end lost 4 bases, and 18 bases lay between the germline ends. The CDR3 runs 15 residues. CDR3 DNA: TGTGCCAGCAGCGGAGACTGGGTTTTGGGGTACGAGCAGTACTTC. Translation: CASSGDWVLGYEQYF. The complete variable domain, with remaining parts taken from reference TRBV11-2 and TRBJ2-7, reads EAGVAQSPRYKIIEKRQSVAFWCNPISGHATLYWYQQILGQGPKLLIQFQNNGVVDDSQLPKDRFSAERLKGVDSTLKIQPAKLEDSAVYLCASSGDWVLGYEQYFGPGTRLTVT.

This clonotype appeared a single time. This chain links TRBV7-8 with TRBJ2-7; TRBD1 agrees at 12 bases. V was clipped by 5 bases and J by 7 bases; unmatched bases: 9. Germline V gene data show CDR1 as SGHVS and CDR2 as FQNEAQ. This CDR3 has 15 residues. In nucleotides, the CDR3 is TGTGCCAGCAGCCAGACCGGGACAGGGGGCCGAGAGCAGTACTTC. It translates to CASSQTGTGGREQYF.

The rearrangement joins TRBV18 to TRBJ2-1, with no clear D. V was trimmed by 3 bases and J by 10 bases, leaving 13 bases between them. There are 13 residues in the CDR3. From germline, CDR1 is KGHSH and CDR2 LQKENI. Here the CDR3 reads CASSPGRPEEQFF. The CDR3 DNA follows: TGTGCCAGCTCACCCGGTCGGCCTGAAGAGCAGTTCTTC.

Only one count was recorded for this clonotype. The chain employs TRBV27 and TRBJ2-5, with D maybe TRBD2 (6 bases). The V end lost 4 bases, the J end lost 4 bases, and 13 bases lay between the germline ends. Germline values: CDR1 MNHEY, CDR2 SMNVEV (reference sequence). There are 14 residues in the CDR3. The CDR3 coding sequence is TGTGCCAGCAGTTCAGGGACTCCCCGAGAGACCCAGTACTTC. This sequence encodes CASSSGTPRETQYF.

The CDR3 is CASRLAGLAGYNEQFF. Here the CDR3 DNA reads TGTGCCAGCAGACTAGCTGGACTAGCGGGATACAATGAGCAGTTCTTC. V gene TRBV27 combines with J gene TRBJ2-1; 12 nucleotides agree with TRBD2. Germline values: CDR1 MNHEY, CDR2 SMNVEV (reference sequence). CDR3 length equals 16 residues. Unmatched junction bases numbered 7, after V lost 6 bases and J lost 4 bases.

The chain recombines TRBV29-1 with TRBJ2-7; a weak D match, TRBD1 (5 bases). CDR1 and CDR2 (germline): SQVTM, ANQGSEA. Trimming took 7 bases from V and 7 from J, leaving 20 bases between them. The CDR3 loop spans 13 amino acids. The CDR3 sequence: CSAVRGRVGEQYF. The CDR3 DNA sequence: TGCAGCGCCGTCCGTGGCAGGGTAGGGGAGCAGTACTTC.

Here the CDR3 reads CATSTTVPSIQYF. The CDR3 nucleotides read TGTGCCACCAGCACGACGGTGCCGAGCATTCAGTACTTC. J is TRBJ2-4 and V is TRBV15; D is uncertain. Deletions cut 4 bases from V and 9 bases from J, with 13 bases between. The CDR3 has 13 residues. Looked up from germline, CDR1 is LNHNV and CDR2 is YYDKDF (reference sequence).

The V and J genes are TRBV24-1 and TRBJ2-5; D is ambiguous. The CDR3 loop spans 16 amino acids. The germline V gene has CDR1 KGHDR and CDR2 SFDVKD. The V gene lost 4 bases and the J gene lost 1 base, with 15 bases spanning the gap. CDR3 sequence (DNA): TGTGCCACCAGTGACACTCCGAAGGGCATCCAAGAGACCCAGTACTTC. Protein product: CATSDTPKGIQETQYF.

J is TRBJ1-1 and V is TRBV30; TRBD1 might be the D (5 bases). This CDR3 has 16 amino acids. Germline values: CDR1 GTSNPN, CDR2 SVGIG (reference sequence). Trimming cost V 2 bases and J 4 bases, with 20 bases left between them. CDR3 amino acids: CAWSRGVWKGGTEAFF. CDR3 nucleotides: TGTGCCTGGAGTAGAGGGGTCTGGAAGGGTGGCACTGAAGCTTTCTTT.

The CDR3 DNA reads as TGCAGCGTCGTTGGACAGCTCTATGGCTACACCTTC. Protein product: CSVVGQLYGYTF. The chain links TRBV29-1 to TRBJ1-2; weak D call: TRBD1 (6 bases). V was clipped by 6 bases and J by 4 bases, with 12 bases between them. The CDR3 length is 12 residues. Germline assignment: CDR1 SQVTM and CDR2 ANQGSEA.

The chain is built from TRBV20-1 and TRBJ2-7; 7 bases are shared with TRBD1. CDR1 and CDR2 from the germline V gene are DFQATT and SNEGSKA (reference sequence). Losses at the gene ends were 2 bases for V and 2 bases for J; bases not matched to a gene: 3. The CDR3 totals 13 residues. The CDR3: CSARLTGAYEQYF. CDR3 nucleotides: TGCAGTGCTAGACTTACAGGGGCCTACGAGCAGTACTTC.

The J gene is TRBJ2-2, the V gene TRBV29-1; D is perhaps TRBD2 (6 bases). CDR1 SQVTM and CDR2 ANQGSEA come from the germline V gene. Trimming stripped 1 base from V and 0 bases from J, with 9 bases between. The CDR3 runs 15 residues. The CDR3 protein is CSVEVGGANTGELFF. CDR3 nucleotides: TGCAGCGTTGAAGTTGGAGGGGCGAACACCGGGGAGCTGTTTTTT.